A selection of T cell receptor beta chains follows, all from one sample in a study of radiotherapy plus CTLA-4 blockade in lung cancer. Libraries were prepared by immunoSEQ multiplex PCR; TCRdb keeps only in-frame clonotypes and omits some of them. Among about 80,000 clones listed, around 80% were seen once. Sequences were derived from peripheral blood, sampled from a patient treated with radiotherapy plus ipilimumab. The receptors derive from a human donor with non-small cell lung cancer who had stable disease on radiotherapy plus ipilimumab. Each CDR3 is given with its conserved first and last residue. The D gene is left open where the match is weak. Expanded clones are given a class, and other clones once, few, many or no size at all.

d_call clone_size j_call v_call cdr3_nt cdr3_aa
NA few TRBJ1-1 TRBV19 TGTGCCAGTAGGGGAGGACAGAACACTGAAGCTTTCTTT CASRGGQNTEAFF
TRBD1 NA TRBJ1-4 TRBV25-1 TGTGCCAGCAGGGGACAGGTCCTTAGTGAAAAACTGTTTTTT CASRGQVLSEKLFF
NA NA TRBJ2-2 TRBV6-1 TGTGCCAGCAGTGGGTTAACAGGCGGGGAGCTGTTTTTT CASSGLTGGELFF
TRBD1 NA TRBJ2-2 TRBV19 TGTGCCAGTAAACCCTCCGGGACAGGCACCGGGGAGCTGTTTTTT CASKPSGTGTGELFF
NA NA TRBJ1-6 TRBV9 TGTGCCAGCAGCGGGGGAGGGTGGTGGGTGAGAGATAATTCACCCCTCCACTTT CASSGGGWWVRDNSPLHF
TRBD2 NA TRBJ2-5 TRBV18 TGTGCCAGCTCACCCGGGACTAGCGGCGTAGAGACCCAGTACTTC CASSPGTSGVETQYF
NA NA TRBJ2-1 TRBV9 TGTGCCAGCAGCGCCCTCTCCTCCGTCTCAGTGAATGAGCAGTTCTTC CASSALSSVSVNEQFF
NA NA TRBJ2-5 TRBV5-1 TGCGCCAGCAGCTTGGCCGGGGCGAGAGGGGAGACCCAGTACTTC CASSLAGARGETQYF
NA NA TRBJ2-7 TRBV27 TGTGCCAGCAGTTTAGGAGTTGCAGCCTACGAGCAGTACTTC CASSLGVAAYEQYF
TRBD2 NA TRBJ2-2 TRBV9 TGTGCCAGCAGCGCCCGGACTAGCGGTCCCACCGGGGAGCTGTTTTTT CASSARTSGPTGELFF
TRBD1 few TRBJ2-5 TRBV18 TGTGCCAGCTCACCTAAGACAGGGGAAGAGACCCAGTACTTC CASSPKTGEETQYF
TRBD2 NA TRBJ2-1 TRBV29-1 TGCAGCGTTGTGGCTGGACTAGGGATAGATGAGCAGTTCTTC CSVVAGLGIDEQFF
NA NA TRBJ2-5 TRBV5-6 TGTGCCAGCAGCCGGGGCGCGACAGTGGAGACCCAGTACTTC CASSRGATVETQYF
NA once TRBJ1-5 TRBV19 TGTGCCAGTAGTACACCAGGGGTCCCTAATCAGCCCCAGCATTTT CASSTPGVPNQPQHF
NA NA TRBJ2-2 TRBV12-5 TGTGCTAGTGGATTACTTCACAGGGCGAAGGGCGGGGAGCTGTTTTTT CASGLLHRAKGGELFF